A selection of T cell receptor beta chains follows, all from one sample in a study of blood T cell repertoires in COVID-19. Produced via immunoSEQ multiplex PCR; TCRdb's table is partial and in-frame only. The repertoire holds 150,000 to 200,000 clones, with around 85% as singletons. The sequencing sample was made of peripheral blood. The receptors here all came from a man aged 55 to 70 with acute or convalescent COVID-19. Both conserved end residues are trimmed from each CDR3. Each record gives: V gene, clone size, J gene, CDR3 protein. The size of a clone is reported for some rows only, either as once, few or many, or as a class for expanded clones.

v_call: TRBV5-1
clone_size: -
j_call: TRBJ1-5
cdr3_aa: ASKSGTADNQPQH

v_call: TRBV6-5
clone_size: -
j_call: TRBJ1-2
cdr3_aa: ASRGQGAEGYT

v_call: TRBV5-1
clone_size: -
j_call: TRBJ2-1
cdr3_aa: ASSSSGGSSYNEQF

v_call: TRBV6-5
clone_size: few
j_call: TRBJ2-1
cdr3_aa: ASSYSRDLTYNEQF

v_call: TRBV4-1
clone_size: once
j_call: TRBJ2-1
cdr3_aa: ASSQGGDRRYNEQF

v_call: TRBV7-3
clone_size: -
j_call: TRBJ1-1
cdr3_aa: ASSLKTNTEAF

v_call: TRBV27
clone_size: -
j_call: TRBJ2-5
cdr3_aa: ASQREGEETQY

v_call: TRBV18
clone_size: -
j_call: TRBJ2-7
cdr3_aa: ASSPGGGDLSYEQY

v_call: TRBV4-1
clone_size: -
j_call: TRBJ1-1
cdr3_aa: ASSHEDSLGTEAF

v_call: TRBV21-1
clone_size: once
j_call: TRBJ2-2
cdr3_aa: ASSTTPGQGALRRTGELF

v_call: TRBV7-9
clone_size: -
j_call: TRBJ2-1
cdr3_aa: ASSDSGSDNEQF

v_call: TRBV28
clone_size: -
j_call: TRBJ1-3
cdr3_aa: ASSLRRFSGNTIY

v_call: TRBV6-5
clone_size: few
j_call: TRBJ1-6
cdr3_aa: ASNQGISPLH

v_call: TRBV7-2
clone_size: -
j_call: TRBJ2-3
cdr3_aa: ASSSLAGLTDTQY

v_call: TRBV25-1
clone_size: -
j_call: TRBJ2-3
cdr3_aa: ASSELGQGVVDTQY

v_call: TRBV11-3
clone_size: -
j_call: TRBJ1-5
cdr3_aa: ASPSPRSVQPQH

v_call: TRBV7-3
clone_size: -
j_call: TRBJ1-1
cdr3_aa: ASSSGTSPEAF

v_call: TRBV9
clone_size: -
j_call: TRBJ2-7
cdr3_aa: ASSVGAGGVYEQY

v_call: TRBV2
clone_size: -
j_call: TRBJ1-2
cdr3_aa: ASTRQGGFEGYT

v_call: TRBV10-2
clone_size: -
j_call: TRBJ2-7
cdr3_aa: ASSETSGNYEQY

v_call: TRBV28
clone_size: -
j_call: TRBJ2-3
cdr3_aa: ASSLVRDTQY

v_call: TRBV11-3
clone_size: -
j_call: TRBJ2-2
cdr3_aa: ASSLNTGYAGELF

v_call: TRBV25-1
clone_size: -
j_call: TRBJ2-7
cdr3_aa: ASSEFEEQY

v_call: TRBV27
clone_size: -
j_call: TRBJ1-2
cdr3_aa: ASSYGRGYDYGYT

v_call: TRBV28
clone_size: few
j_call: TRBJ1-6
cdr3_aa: ASMPDSLLSPLH

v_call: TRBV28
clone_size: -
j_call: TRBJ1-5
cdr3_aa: ASSLSYDRLDQPQH

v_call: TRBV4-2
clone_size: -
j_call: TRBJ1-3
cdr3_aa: ASSQDPGVGSSSGNTIY

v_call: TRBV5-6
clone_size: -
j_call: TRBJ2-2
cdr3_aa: ASSLPRKNTGELF

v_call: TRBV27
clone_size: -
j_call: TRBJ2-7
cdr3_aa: ASSRGNRDRGYEQY

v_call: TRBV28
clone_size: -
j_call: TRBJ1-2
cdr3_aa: ASSPRRSLGWDGYT

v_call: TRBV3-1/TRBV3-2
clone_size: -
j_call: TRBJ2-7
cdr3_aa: ASSQQGASIREQY

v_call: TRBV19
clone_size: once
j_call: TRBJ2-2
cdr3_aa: ASSPDLNRAGELF

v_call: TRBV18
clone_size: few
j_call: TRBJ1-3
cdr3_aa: ASSPPLKTDRTRNTIY

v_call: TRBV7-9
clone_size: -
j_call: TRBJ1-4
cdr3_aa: ASSIRDRATTNEKLF

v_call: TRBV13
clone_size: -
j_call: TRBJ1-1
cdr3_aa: ASSPSGRQRPEAF

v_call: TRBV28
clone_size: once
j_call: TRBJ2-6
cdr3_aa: ASTTGIDRVLSGANVLT

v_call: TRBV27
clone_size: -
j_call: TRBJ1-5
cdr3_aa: ASSLTRQSNQPQH

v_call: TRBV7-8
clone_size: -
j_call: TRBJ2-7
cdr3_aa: ASSFLRDRTSYEQY

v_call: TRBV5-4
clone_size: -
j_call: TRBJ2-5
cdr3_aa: ASSTGTASGETQY

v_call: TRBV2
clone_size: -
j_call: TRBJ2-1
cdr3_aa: ASRGSLYNEQF

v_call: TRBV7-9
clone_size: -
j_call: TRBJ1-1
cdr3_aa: ASSSKTGLNTEAF